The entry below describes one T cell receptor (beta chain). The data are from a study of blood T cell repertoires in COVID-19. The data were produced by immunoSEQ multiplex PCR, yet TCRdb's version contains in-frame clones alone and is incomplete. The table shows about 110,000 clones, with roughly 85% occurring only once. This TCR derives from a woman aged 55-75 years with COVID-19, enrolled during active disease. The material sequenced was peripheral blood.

The CDR3 coding sequence is TGCGCCAGCAGCCCGGGACAGACCTACGAGCAGTACTTC. The encoded protein is CASSPGQTYEQYF. This chain uses TRBV5-1 with TRBJ2-7, with TRBD1 matching 7 bases. The CDR3 runs 13 residues. Germline trimming cut 4 bases from V and 2 bases from J; bases unmatched to any gene: 3. The V gene's germline CDR1 is SGHRS and CDR2 YFSETQ. The complete variable domain, with remaining parts taken from reference TRBV5-1 and TRBJ2-7, reads KAGVTQTPRYLIKTRGQQVTLSCSPISGHRSVSWYQQTPGQGLQFLFEYFSETQRNKGNFPGRFSGRQFSNSRSEMNVSTLELGDSALYLCASSPGQTYEQYFGPGTRLTVT.